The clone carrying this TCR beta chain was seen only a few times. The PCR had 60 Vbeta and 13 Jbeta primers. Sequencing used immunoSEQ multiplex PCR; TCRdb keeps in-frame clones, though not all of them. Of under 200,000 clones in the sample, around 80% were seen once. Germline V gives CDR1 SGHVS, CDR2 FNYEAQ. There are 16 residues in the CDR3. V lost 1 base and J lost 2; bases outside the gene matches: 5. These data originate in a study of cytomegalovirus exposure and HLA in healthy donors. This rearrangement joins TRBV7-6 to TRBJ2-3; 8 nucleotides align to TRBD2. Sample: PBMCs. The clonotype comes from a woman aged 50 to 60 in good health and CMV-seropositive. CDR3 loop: CASSLESGGFTDTQYF. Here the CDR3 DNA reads TGTGCCAGCAGCTTAGAAAGCGGGGGCTTCACAGATACGCAGTATTTT.